The 21 T cell receptor beta chains reported below all come from one sample, sequenced in a study of spatial heterogeneity in lung cancer. Sample time point: sample taken at primary tumor resection. Whole RNA, which was extracted from tumor, nontumor lung tissue or frozen PBMC, was sequenced without any cell sorting. TCRdb fed the 5' RACE reads into MiXCR, producing one record per CDR3 protein. The sample has approximately 22,000 distinct CDR3 sequences, about 4.5% seen once. The sample in question was PBMCs, obtained at surgery. The receptors were sampled from a male donor with early-stage non-small cell lung cancer.

This clonotype was observed at least ten times. Its ends do not fully match the called genes, so a read error is possible. This rearrangement joins TRBV15 to TRBJ2-2, with D possibly TRBD2 on 6 matching bases. The CDR3 contains 16 residues. The V gene's germline CDR1 is LNHNV and CDR2 YYDKDF (reference sequence). The CDR3 DNA follows: TGTGCCACCAGCAGAGATAATCGGGGGAACGCCGGGGAGCTGTTTTTT. It yields the protein CATSRDNRGNAGELFF.

The genes are TRBV9 and TRBJ2-5, with 7 bases aligning to TRBD2. With 0 bases clipped from V and 0 bases from J, the junction kept 5 bases outside the gene matches. In germline, CDR1 is SGDLS, CDR2 YYNGEE. This CDR3 is 16 amino acids long. In DNA form, the CDR3 reads TGTGCCAGCAGCGTAGCTAACGGGAGGTACCAAGAGACCCAGTACTTC. Protein product: CASSVANGRYQETQYF.

This clonotype occurred many times. The rearrangement joins TRBV7-9 to TRBJ2-7; D is ambiguous. The V and J ends lost 1 base and 0 bases respectively, with 7 bases between them. The CDR3 extends over 14 amino acids. In germline, CDR1 is SEHNR, CDR2 FQNEAQ (reference sequence). The CDR3 DNA reads TGTGCCAGCAGCTTAGTTGCCGTCTCCTACGAGCAGTACTTC. Residues: CASSLVAVSYEQYF.

This clonotype was seen at least ten times. The chain recombines TRBV28 with TRBJ1-4; 7 bases agree with TRBD1. The junction had 6 bases not matched to a gene; V was cut back by 1 base and J by 7 bases. Germline values: CDR1 MDHEN, CDR2 SYDVKM. The CDR3 spans 15 residues. Here the CDR3 reads CASSLSQGLGEKLFF. Written as DNA, the CDR3 is TGTGCCAGCAGTTTATCACAGGGGTTAGGTGAAAAACTGTTTTTT. The entire variable domain, with the rest obtained from reference TRBV28 and TRBJ1-4, is as follows: DVKVTQSSRYLVKRTGEKVFLECVQDMDHENMFWYRQDPGLGLRLIYFSYDVKMKEKGDIPEGYSVSREKKERFSLILESASTNQTSMYLCASSLSQGLGEKLFFGSGTQLSVL.

This clonotype was picked up a small number of times. The chain carries TRBV29-1 and TRBJ2-2; D unresolved. Germline V gene sequence: CDR1 SQVTM, CDR2 ANQGSEA. The CDR3 runs to 14 residues. Trimming cost V 3 bases and J 1 base, with 9 bases left between them. The CDR3 nucleotides read TGCAGCGTTGAGGCGCGTCAGAACACCGGGGAGCTGTTTTTT. Residues: CSVEARQNTGELFF.

Only a few counts were recorded for this clonotype. In nucleotides, the CDR3 is TGCAGTGCGCTGGGACTAGCGGGCACAGATACGCAGTATTTT. Translation gives CSALGLAGTDTQYF. The J gene is TRBJ2-3, the V gene TRBV20-1; TRBD2 aligns across 11 bases. J lost 1 base, V lost 6 bases, and 3 bases had no gene match. Germline V gives CDR1 DFQATT, CDR2 SNEGSKA (reference sequence). This CDR3 comprises 14 residues.

This clonotype was observed many times. The chain couples TRBV2 to TRBJ2-1; 11 bases line up with TRBD1. Trimming cost V 8 bases and J 9 bases; bases outside gene matches: 6. CDR3 size: 13 residues. Germline loops: CDR1 SNHLY, CDR2 FYNNEI. The CDR3 spells CASGRTGGGEQFF. In nucleotides, the CDR3 is TGTGCCAGCGGACGGACAGGGGGCGGTGAGCAGTTCTTC.

This clonotype was counted between two and nine times. The chain employs TRBV19 and TRBJ1-2; D gene unclear. The CDR3 sequence is 13 residues long. V dropped 6 bases and J dropped 2 bases, with 10 bases sitting between them. CDR1 is LNHDA and CDR2 is SQIVND in the germline V gene (reference sequence). Here the CDR3 DNA reads TGTGCCAGTAGCCCGGAGGTAAACTATGGCTACACCTTC. Residues: CASSPEVNYGYTF.

This clonotype was counted only a few times. This chain uses TRBV27 with TRBJ2-2; no definite D call. The CDR3 consists of 13 residues. Germline-derived CDR1 and CDR2 are MNHEY and SMNVEV (reference sequence). V lost 2 bases to trimming and J lost 7 bases, with 8 bases between them. The CDR3 here is CASSLDVYGELFF. The CDR3 DNA reads as TGTGCCAGCAGTTTAGACGTCTACGGGGAGCTGTTTTTT.

This clonotype was recorded many times. The chain has TRBV3-1 and TRBJ2-2, with D perhaps TRBD1 or TRBD2 (5 bases each). The V gene's germline CDR1 is LGHDT and CDR2 YNNKEL (reference sequence). The CDR3 contains 12 residues. Between the trimmed V and J ends, which lost 8 bases and 6 bases, there was a span of 10 bases. CDR3 sequence: CASSMGPGELFF. In DNA, the CDR3 is TGTGCCAGCTCCATGGGACCCGGGGAGCTGTTTTTT.

This clonotype counts as medium-sized (0.01 to 0.1%). The CDR3: CASSLETGLAYEQYF. The CDR3 nucleotides read TGTGCCAGCAGCTTAGAAACGGGACTAGCCTACGAGCAGTACTTC. The V gene is TRBV7-9, the J gene TRBJ2-7, with TRBD2 matching over 8 bases. V trimming: 1 base; J trimming: 2 bases; junction bases outside the gene matches: 4. Germline CDR1 is SEHNR and CDR2 is FQNEAQ (reference sequence). The CDR3 is made up of 15 amino acids.

This clonotype was recorded at least ten times. J is TRBJ1-2 and V is TRBV18, with D hard to call. This CDR3 spans 17 amino acids. In germline, CDR1 is KGHSH, CDR2 LQKENI. Trimming stripped 4 bases from V and 7 bases from J, with 25 bases between. In nucleotides, the CDR3 is TGTGCCAGCTCACAACTTCTCCGGGCCGAGGAGGTGTTTGGCTACACCTTC. Its protein is CASSQLLRAEEVFGYTF.

This clonotype was seen at least ten times. This chain uses TRBV4-1 with TRBJ2-1; 14 nucleotides match TRBD2. Germline values: CDR1 MGHRA, CDR2 YSYEKL. V shed 2 bases and J 12 bases; nucleotides not matched to a gene: 12. The CDR3 is 17 amino acids. This CDR3 is CASSQNTGTSGRVVQFF. For the CDR3, the DNA is TGCGCCAGCAGCCAAAACACCGGGACTAGCGGGAGAGTCGTGCAGTTCTTC.

This clonotype was counted many times. The chain links TRBV24-1 to TRBJ1-1; 7 bases map to TRBD1. CDR3 length equals 15 residues. Germline V CDR1 and CDR2: KGHDR, SFDVKD. The J segment lost 4 bases and the V segment lost 3 bases, leaving 7 bases of the junction unmatched. The CDR3 nucleotides read TGTGCCACCAGTGATACGAGACAGGGCGGCACTGAAGCTTTCTTT. Its protein product is CATSDTRQGGTEAFF.

This clonotype came up many times. The chain couples TRBV5-4 to TRBJ2-3, with TRBD2 matching over 10 bases. Trimming at V came to 5 bases and at J to 0 bases, leaving 9 bases not matched to a gene. The CDR3 contains 17 residues. Germline-derived CDR1 and CDR2 are SGHNT and YYREEE (reference sequence). The CDR3 sequence is CASSPDGLAASTDTQYF. The CDR3 nucleotides are TGTGCCAGCAGTCCGGATGGACTAGCGGCTAGCACAGATACGCAGTATTTT.

This clonotype was detected ten times or more. The chain joins TRBV20-1 to TRBJ1-5; D is unresolved. This CDR3 has 14 amino acids. With 4 bases removed from V and 2 bases from J, the gap between germline ends came to 12 bases. CDR1 and CDR2 from the germline V gene are DFQATT and SNEGSKA (reference sequence). CDR3 nucleotides: TGCAGTGCTAATAGCGGGTACGGCAATCAGCCCCAGCATTTT. Amino acids: CSANSGYGNQPQHF.

This clonotype was counted ten times or more. The chain has TRBV20-1 and TRBJ1-2; TRBD1 is a possible D gene (5 bases). There are 13 residues in the CDR3. The V end lost 3 bases, the J end lost 4 bases, and 12 bases lay between the germline ends. Germline CDR1 reads DFQATT; CDR2 reads SNEGSKA (reference sequence). For the CDR3, the DNA is TGCAGTGCTAGTGACAGAAACTCCTATGGCTACACCTTC. It encodes CSASDRNSYGYTF.

This clonotype was seen ten or more times. The chain is built from TRBV20-1 and TRBJ1-6; D not certain. Germline V gene data show CDR1 as DFQATT and CDR2 as SNEGSKA (reference sequence). Between the trimmed V and J ends, which lost 3 bases and 6 bases, there was a span of 9 bases. The length of the CDR3 is 13 residues. CDR3 coding DNA: TGCAGTGCTAGGACAAACCTTAATTCACCCCTCCACTTT. It yields the protein CSARTNLNSPLHF.

This clonotype has at least ten counts. Written as DNA, the CDR3 is TGTGCCAGCAAAACCCGCACGTACCCGGGGGCAAATGGCTACACCTTC. Translated, it gives CASKTRTYPGANGYTF. The genes are TRBV2 and TRBJ1-2, with D perhaps TRBD1 (6 bases). This CDR3 has 16 residues. V dropped 7 bases and J dropped 6 bases, with 24 bases sitting between them. The germline CDR1 and CDR2 sequences are SNHLY and FYNNEI.

This clonotype was counted many times. The chain recombines TRBV6-5 with TRBJ1-2; TRBD1 matches at 12 bases. After removal of 6 bases from V and 8 bases from J, the junction contained 4 bases not matched to a gene. Germline V gene data show CDR1 as MNHEY and CDR2 as SVGAGI. The CDR3 runs 13 residues. This CDR3 is CASSRDRGRGYTF. The CDR3 nucleotides are TGTGCCAGCAGCCGGGACAGGGGGCGCGGCTACACCTTC.

The chain combines TRBV30 with TRBJ2-2, with a tentative D call TRBD1 (6 bases). Trimming left V 8 bases short and J 3 bases short, with 10 bases between. CDR1 and CDR2 (germline): GTSNPN, SVGIG (reference sequence). The CDR3 runs to 12 residues. The CDR3 here is CARDTDTGELFF. Here the CDR3 DNA reads TGTGCCCGGGACACCGACACCGGGGAGCTGTTTTTT.